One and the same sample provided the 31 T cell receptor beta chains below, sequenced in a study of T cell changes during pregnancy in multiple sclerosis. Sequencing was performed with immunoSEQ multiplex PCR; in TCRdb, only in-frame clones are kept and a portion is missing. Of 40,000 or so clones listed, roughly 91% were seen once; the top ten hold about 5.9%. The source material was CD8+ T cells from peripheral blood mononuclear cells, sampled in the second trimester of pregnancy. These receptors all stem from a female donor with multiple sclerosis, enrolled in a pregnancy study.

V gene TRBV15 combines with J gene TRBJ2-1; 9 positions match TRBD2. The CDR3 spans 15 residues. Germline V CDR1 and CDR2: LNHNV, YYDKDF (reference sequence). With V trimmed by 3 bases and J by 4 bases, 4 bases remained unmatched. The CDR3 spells CATSSLLAGYNEQFF. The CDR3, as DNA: TGTGCCACCAGCAGTCTTCTAGCGGGGTACAATGAGCAGTTCTTC.

CDR3 sequence (DNA): TGTGCCTTACAGGGGGCGGGGGAGACCCAGTACTTC. It specifies CALQGAGETQYF. J is TRBJ2-5 and V is TRBV6-1, with 9 bases matching TRBD1. V gave up 11 bases and J gave up 5 bases; unmatched junction bases: 6. The CDR3 has 12 amino acids. Germline CDR1 is MNHNS and CDR2 is SASEGT.

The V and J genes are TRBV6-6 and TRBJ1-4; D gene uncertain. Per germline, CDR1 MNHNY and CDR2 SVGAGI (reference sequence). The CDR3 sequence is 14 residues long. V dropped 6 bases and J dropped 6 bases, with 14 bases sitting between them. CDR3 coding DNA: TGTGCCAGCAGCCCCTGGGGAGGGCATGAAAAACTGTTTTTT. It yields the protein CASSPWGGHEKLFF.

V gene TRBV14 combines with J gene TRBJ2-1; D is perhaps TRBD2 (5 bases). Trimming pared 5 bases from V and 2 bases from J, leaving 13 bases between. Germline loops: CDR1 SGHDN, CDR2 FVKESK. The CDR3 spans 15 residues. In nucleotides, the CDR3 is TGTGCCAGCAGCGTGTCGGGGATGACCTACAATGAGCAGTTCTTC. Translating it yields CASSVSGMTYNEQFF.

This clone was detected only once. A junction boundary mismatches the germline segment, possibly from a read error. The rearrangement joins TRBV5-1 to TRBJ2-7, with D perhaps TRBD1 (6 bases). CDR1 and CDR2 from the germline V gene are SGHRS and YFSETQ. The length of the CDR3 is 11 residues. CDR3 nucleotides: TGCGCCAGCAGCTCTCCATACAGGGACCGCTTC. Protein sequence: CASSSPYRDRF.

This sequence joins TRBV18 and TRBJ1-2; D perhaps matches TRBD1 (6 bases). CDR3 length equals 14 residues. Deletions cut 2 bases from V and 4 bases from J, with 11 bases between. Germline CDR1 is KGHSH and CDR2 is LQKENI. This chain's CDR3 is CASSPYREFYGYTF. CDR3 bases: TGTGCCAGCTCACCATACAGGGAGTTCTATGGCTACACCTTC. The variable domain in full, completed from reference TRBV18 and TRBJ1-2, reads NAGVMQNPRHLVRRRGQEARLRCSPMKGHSHVYWYRQLPEEGLKFMVYLQKENIIDESGMPKERFSAEFPKEGPSILRIQQVVRGDSAAYFCASSPYREFYGYTFGSGTRLTVV.

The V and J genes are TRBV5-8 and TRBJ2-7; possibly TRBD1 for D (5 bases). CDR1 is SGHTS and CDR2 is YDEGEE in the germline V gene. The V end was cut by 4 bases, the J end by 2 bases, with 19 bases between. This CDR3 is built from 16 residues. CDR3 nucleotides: TGTGCCAGCAGCCAGGTTCAGGGTCTTCTAACCTACGAGCAGTACTTC. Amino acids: CASSQVQGLLTYEQYF. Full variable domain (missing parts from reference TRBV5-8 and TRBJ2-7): EAGVTQSPTHLIKTRGQQATLRCSPISGHTSVYWYQQALGLGLQFLLWYDEGEERNRGNFPPRFSGRQFPNYSSELNVNALELEDSALYLCASSQVQGLLTYEQYFGPGTRLTVT.

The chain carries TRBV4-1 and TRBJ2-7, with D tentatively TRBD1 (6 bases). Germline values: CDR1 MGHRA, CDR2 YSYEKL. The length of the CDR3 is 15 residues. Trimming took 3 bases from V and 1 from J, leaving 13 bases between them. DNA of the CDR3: TGCGCCAGCAGCCACCCAGACAGGATGTCCTACGAGCAGTACTTC. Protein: CASSHPDRMSYEQYF.

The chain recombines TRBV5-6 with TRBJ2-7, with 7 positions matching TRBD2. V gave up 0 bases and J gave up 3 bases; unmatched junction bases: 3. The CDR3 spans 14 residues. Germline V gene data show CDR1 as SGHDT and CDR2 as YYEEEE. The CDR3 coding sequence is TGTGCCAGCAGCTTGGGACTAGCAAACTACGAGCAGTACTTC. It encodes CASSLGLANYEQYF.

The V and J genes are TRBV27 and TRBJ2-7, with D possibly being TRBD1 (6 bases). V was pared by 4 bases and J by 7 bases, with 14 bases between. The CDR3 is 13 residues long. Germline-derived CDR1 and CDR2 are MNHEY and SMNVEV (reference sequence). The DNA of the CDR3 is TGTGCCAGCAGTTCGGGCAGGGGTCGAGAGCAGTACTTC. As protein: CASSSGRGREQYF.

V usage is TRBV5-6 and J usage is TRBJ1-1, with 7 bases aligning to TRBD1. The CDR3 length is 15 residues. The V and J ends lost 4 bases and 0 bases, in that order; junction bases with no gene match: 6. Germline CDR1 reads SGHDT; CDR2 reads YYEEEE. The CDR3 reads CASSKGTGVNTEAFF. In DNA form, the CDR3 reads TGTGCCAGCAGCAAGGGAACAGGGGTGAACACTGAAGCTTTCTTT.

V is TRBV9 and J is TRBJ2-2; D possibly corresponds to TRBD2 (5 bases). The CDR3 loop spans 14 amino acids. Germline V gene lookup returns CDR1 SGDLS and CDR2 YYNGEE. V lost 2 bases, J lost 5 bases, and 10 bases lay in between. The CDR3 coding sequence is TGTGCCAGCAGCGTTTCTCCGGGAACCGGGGAGCTGTTTTTT. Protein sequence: CASSVSPGTGELFF.

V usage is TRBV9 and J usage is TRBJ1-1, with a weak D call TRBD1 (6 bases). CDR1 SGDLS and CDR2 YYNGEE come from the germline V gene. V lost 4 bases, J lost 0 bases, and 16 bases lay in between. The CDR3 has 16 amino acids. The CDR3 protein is CASSTRGDTLNTEAFF. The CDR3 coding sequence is TGTGCCAGCAGCACACGAGGGGACACCCTGAACACTGAAGCTTTCTTT.

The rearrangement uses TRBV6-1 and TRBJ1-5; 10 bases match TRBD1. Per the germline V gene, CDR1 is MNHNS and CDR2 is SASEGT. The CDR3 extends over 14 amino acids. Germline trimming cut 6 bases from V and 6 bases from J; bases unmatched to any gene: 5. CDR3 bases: TGTGCCAGCAGAGGACAGGGGGGAACTCAGCCCCAGCATTTT. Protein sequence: CASRGQGGTQPQHF.

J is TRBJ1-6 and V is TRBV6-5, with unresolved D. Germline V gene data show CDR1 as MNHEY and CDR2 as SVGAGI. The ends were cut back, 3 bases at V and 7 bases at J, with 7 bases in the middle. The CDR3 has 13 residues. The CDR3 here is CASSYSGNSPLHF. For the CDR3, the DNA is TGTGCCAGCAGTTATTCGGGGAATTCACCCCTCCACTTT.

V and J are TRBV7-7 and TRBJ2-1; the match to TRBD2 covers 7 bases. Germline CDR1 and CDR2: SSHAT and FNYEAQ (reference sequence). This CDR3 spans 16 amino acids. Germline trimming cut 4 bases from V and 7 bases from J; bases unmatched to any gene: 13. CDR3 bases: TGTGCCAGCAGCTCCACCGGGGGGAAGACTACAAATGAGCAGTTCTTC. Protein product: CASSSTGGKTTNEQFF.

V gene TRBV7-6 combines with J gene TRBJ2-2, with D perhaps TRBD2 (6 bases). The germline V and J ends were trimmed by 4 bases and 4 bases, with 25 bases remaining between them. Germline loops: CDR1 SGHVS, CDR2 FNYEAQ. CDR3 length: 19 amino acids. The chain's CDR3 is CASSSREVGYSSTTGELFF. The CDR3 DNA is TGTGCCAGCAGCTCCAGGGAGGTGGGTTACTCGTCTACCACCGGGGAGCTGTTTTTT.

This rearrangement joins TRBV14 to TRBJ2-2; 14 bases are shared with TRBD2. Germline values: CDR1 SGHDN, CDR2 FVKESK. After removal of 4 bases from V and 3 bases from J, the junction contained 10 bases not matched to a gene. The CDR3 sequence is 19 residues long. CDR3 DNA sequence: TGTGCCAGCAGCCGAGACCCCAGGACTAGCGGGAGGCACACCGGGGAGCTGTTTTTT. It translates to CASSRDPRTSGRHTGELFF.

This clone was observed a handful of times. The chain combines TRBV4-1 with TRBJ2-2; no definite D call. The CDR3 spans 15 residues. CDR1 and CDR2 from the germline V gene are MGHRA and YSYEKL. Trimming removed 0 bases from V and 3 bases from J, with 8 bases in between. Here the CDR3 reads CASSQETVHTGELFF. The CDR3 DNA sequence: TGCGCCAGCAGCCAAGAAACAGTTCACACCGGGGAGCTGTTTTTT.

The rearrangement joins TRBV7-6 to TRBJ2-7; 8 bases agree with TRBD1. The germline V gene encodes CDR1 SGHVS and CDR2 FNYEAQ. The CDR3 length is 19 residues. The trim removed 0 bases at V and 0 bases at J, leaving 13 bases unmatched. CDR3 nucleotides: TGTGCCAGCAGCTTAGCGGGCGGCCGCGGGACAGGCCTCTCCTACGAGCAGTACTTC. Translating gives CASSLAGGRGTGLSYEQYF.

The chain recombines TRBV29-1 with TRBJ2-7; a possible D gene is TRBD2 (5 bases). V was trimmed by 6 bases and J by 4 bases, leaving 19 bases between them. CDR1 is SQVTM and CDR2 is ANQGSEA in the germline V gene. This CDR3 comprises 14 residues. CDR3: CSVTVLSRDYEQYF. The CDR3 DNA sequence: TGCAGCGTCACAGTCCTCTCGAGGGATTACGAGCAGTACTTC.

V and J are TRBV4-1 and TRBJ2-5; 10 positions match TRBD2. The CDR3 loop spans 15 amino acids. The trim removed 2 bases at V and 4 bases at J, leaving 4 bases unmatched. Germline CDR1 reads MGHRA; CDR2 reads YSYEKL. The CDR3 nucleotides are TGCGCCAGCAGCCAACTAGCGGGGGTCGGAGAGACCCAGTACTTC. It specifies CASSQLAGVGETQYF.

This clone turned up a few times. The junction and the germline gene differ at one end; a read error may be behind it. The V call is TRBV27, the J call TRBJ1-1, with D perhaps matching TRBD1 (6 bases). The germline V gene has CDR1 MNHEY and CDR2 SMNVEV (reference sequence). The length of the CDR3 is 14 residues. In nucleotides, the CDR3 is TGTGCCAGCAGTCCCTACAGGGCCAATACGGAGCCAACATTT. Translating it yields CASSPYRANTEPTF.

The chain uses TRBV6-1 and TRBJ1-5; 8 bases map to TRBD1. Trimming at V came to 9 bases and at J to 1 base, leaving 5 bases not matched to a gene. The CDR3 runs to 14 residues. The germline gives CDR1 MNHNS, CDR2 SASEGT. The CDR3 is CASSRTGSNQPQHF. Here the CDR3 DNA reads TGTGCCAGTTCTAGGACAGGGAGCAATCAGCCCCAGCATTTT.

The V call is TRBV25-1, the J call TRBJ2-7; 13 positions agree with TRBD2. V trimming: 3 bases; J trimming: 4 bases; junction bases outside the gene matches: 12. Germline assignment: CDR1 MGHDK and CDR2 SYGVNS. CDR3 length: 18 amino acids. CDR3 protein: CASSDPGAPGLAGYEQYF. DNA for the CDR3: TGTGCCAGCAGTGATCCAGGGGCACCGGGACTAGCGGGGTACGAGCAGTACTTC.

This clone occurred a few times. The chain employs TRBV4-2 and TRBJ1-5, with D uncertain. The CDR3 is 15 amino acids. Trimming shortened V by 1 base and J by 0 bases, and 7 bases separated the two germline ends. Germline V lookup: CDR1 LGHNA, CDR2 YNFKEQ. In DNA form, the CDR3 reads TGTGCCAGCAGCCAAGGGAGAGGTAGCAATCAGCCCCAGCATTTT. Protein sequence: CASSQGRGSNQPQHF.

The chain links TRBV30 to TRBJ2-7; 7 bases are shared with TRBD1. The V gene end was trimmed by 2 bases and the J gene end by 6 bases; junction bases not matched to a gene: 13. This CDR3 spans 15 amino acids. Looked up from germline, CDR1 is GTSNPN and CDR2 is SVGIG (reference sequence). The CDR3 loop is CAWSPPTGITLEQYF. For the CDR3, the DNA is TGTGCCTGGAGTCCCCCGACAGGGATAACACTCGAGCAGTACTTC.

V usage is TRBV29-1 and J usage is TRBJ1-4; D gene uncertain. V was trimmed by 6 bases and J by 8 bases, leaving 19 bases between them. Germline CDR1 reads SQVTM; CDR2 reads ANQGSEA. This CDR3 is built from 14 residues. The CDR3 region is CSVAPEEGPEKLFF. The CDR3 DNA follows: TGCAGCGTCGCCCCCGAGGAGGGCCCCGAAAAACTGTTTTTT. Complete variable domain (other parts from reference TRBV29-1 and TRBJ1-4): SAVISQKPSRDICQRGTSLTIQCQVDSQVTMMFWYRQQPGQSLTLIATANQGSEATYESGFVIDKFPISRPNLTFSTLTVSNMSPEDSSIYLCSVAPEEGPEKLFFGSGTQLSVL.

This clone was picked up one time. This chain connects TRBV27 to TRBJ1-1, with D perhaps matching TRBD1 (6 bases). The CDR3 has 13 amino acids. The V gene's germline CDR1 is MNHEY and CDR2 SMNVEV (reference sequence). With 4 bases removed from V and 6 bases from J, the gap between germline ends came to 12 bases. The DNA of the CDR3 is TGTGCCAGCAGTTCGGACAGCATTTCTGAAGCTTTCTTT. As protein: CASSSDSISEAFF.

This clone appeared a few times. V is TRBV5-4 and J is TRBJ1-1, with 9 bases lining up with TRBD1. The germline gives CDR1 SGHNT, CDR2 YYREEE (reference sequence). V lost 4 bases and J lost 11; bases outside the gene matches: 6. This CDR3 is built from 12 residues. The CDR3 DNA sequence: TGTGCCAGCAGCAGTGGGGACAGGGAGGCTTTCTTT. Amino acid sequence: CASSSGDREAFF. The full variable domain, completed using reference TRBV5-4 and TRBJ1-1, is ETGVTQSPTHLIKTRGQQVTLRCSSQSGHNTVSWYQQALGQGPQFIFQYYREEENGRGNFPPRFSGLQFPNYSSELNVNALELDDSALYLCASSSGDREAFFGQGTRLTVV.

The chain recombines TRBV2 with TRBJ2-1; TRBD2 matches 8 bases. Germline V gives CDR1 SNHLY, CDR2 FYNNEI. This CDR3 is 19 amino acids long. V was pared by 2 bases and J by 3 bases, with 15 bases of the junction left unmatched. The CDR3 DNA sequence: TGTGCCAGCAGTGAATGGGACAAAAGCGGGGGTTCCGTCTACAATGAGCAGTTCTTC. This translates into CASSEWDKSGGSVYNEQFF. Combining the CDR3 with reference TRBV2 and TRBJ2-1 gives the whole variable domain EPEVTQTPSHQVTQMGQEVILRCVPISNHLYFYWYRQILGQKVEFLVSFYNNEISEKSEIFDDQFSVERPDGSNFTLKIRSTKLEDSAMYFCASSEWDKSGGSVYNEQFFGPGTRLTVL.